A selection of T cell receptor beta chains follows, all from one sample in a study of preoperative IRX-2 immunotherapy in early breast cancer. Libraries were prepared by immunoSEQ multiplex PCR; TCRdb keeps only in-frame clonotypes and omits some of them. In the table there are about 34,000 clones, roughly 96% of which are singletons. This material was collected from a patient treated with IRX-2 immunotherapy. The receptor set was obtained from a human donor with breast cancer. The CDR3 runs from the conserved cysteine through the conserved F or W. The order of the fields is J gene, D gene, clone size, V gene, CDR3 DNA, CDR3 protein. A D gene is named only where the DNA matches it firmly. A clone size is listed for some rows: how often the clone was seen (once, few, many), or a class if it is expanded.

TRBJ1-1 NA NA TRBV7-9 TGTGCCAGCAGCTTAGCGGCCAGTTACACTGAAGCTTTCTTT CASSLAASYTEAFF
TRBJ1-4 TRBD1 NA TRBV5-1 TGCGCCAGCAGCCGAGGGGGCGACAATGAAAAACTGTTTTTT CASSRGGDNEKLFF
TRBJ2-7 TRBD2 NA TRBV6-6 TGTGCCAGCAGACTAGCGTTGGGAGGCGAGCAGTACTTC CASRLALGGEQYF
TRBJ1-1 NA NA TRBV2 TGTGCCAGCAGTGAAAGCAGGAGTTCTGCTGAAGCTTTCTTT CASSESRSSAEAFF
TRBJ2-3 NA NA TRBV9 TGTGCCAGCAGCGTAGAAGTCTGGAATAGCCACCCAGATACGCAGTATTTT CASSVEVWNSHPDTQYF
TRBJ1-6 TRBD1 NA TRBV2 TGTGCCAGCACTTTCAGGGGGAATTCACCCCTCCACTTT CASTFRGNSPLHF
TRBJ2-2 NA NA TRBV18 TGTGCCAGCTCAACTTTAACAAGGGCGAACACCGGGGAGCTGTTTTTT CASSTLTRANTGELFF
TRBJ2-1 TRBD2 NA TRBV5-4 TGTGCCAGCAGCTTGGTTCGGAAGCGGGGGCAGTTCTTC CASSLVRKRGQFF
TRBJ1-5 TRBD1 NA TRBV23-1 TGCGCCAGCAGTCACCTCGGGACAGGGAGGGATCAGCCCCAGCATTTT CASSHLGTGRDQPQHF
TRBJ2-7 TRBD2 NA TRBV6-6 TGTGCCAGCAGTGGGGACTATCCGATCTACGAGCAGTACTTC CASSGDYPIYEQYF
TRBJ1-5 NA NA TRBV27 TGTGCCAGCAGTTCTCTTCCGAAGGGGCAGCCCCAGCATTTT CASSSLPKGQPQHF
TRBJ1-2 TRBD1 NA TRBV28 TGTGCCAGCAGGGCGGGACAGGGGGCGCGGGGCTACACCTTC CASRAGQGARGYTF
TRBJ1-2 TRBD1 once TRBV19 TGTGCCAGTAGTATGAACAGGGGATGGGGCTACACCTTC CASSMNRGWGYTF
TRBJ1-1 NA NA TRBV5-6 TGTGCCAGCAGCTTGGTTGGCAGCTCGAACACTGAAGCTTTCTTT CASSLVGSSNTEAFF
TRBJ2-1 NA NA TRBV28 TGTGCCAGCAGCTCCCTTGGCGGGACCTACAATGAGCAGTTCTTC CASSSLGGTYNEQFF
TRBJ1-2 NA NA TRBV7-2 TGTGCCAGCAGCTCGGACGGACGAGCTAACTATGGCTACACCTTC CASSSDGRANYGYTF
TRBJ2-7 NA once TRBV5-1 TGCGCCAGCAGCTTGGGGACAGAGGGATTCTACGAGCAGTACTTC CASSLGTEGFYEQYF
TRBJ2-2 NA NA TRBV7-9 TGTGCCAGCAGCCGCAATGGGAACACCGGGGAGCTGTTTTTT CASSRNGNTGELFF